This T cell receptor beta chain came from a study of T cells after yellow fever vaccination. The V gene's germline CDR1 is SGHDT and CDR2 YYEEEE. This CDR3 spans 18 amino acids. Germline trimming cut 4 bases from V and 0 bases from J; bases unmatched to any gene: 11. This clonotype was counted at least ten times. Its target is not known. Each CDR3 protein gets one entry after TCRdb re-called the 5' RACE reads with MiXCR. The data contain some 340,000 distinct CDR3 sequences, around a tenth of them seen just once; the ten biggest clones take up 2.5% to 4%. Findings and limits, study-wide: Subsequent to the booster, the majority of primary-vaccination clones reappeared (around 96% CD4, 85% to 90% CD8).

The input for sequencing was CD4+ T cells sorted from PBMCs, taken 45 days after the yellow fever booster vaccination. The clonotype originates from a man between 18 and 29 years old who received the YFV17D yellow fever vaccine. V and J are TRBV5-6 and TRBJ2-7; 12 nucleotides line up with TRBD2. The CDR3 is CASSPLLAGGTLSYEQYF. The CDR3 region has the DNA TGTGCCAGCAGCCCCTTACTAGCGGGGGGCACCCTCTCCTACGAGCAGTACTTC.